This T cell receptor beta chain was retrieved from a study of blood T cell repertoires in COVID-19. Whole-study context: The origin of the acute and convalescent COVID-19 samples was the United States, Italy and Spain.

The germline gives CDR1 SGDLS, CDR2 YYNGEE. The CDR3 extends over 15 amino acids. J lost 5 bases, V lost 2 bases, and 8 bases had no gene match. Original processing notes: Amplification from reference gene primers served as the basis for estimated nucleated cell counts. The method was immunoSEQ multiplex PCR; TCRdb's version includes in-frame clones alone and lacks a portion of them. V, J and clone size were drawn from that table, and D and trimming were deduced from the DNA. The data hold fewer than 200,000 clones, with roughly nine tenths observed a single time. The material sequenced was peripheral blood. The chain carries TRBV9 and TRBJ2-3; TRBD2 matches at 7 bases. The receptor comes from a man between 18 and 35 years old who had recovered from COVID-19. CDR3 sequence (DNA): TGTGCCAGCAGCGTTTGGGCGGGAGTGGAAGATACGCAGTATTTT. It yields the protein CASSVWAGVEDTQYF.